The entry below gives a single TCR beta chain sequence along with its context. Its antigen is unknown. No base qualities exist here, and no much larger clone lies one base off it. According to the germline V gene, CDR1 reads MGHRA and CDR2 reads YSYEKL. V trim: 1 base; J trim: 8 bases; unmatched bases: 3. Reading from cysteine to phenylalanine, the CDR3 counts 14 amino acids. The CDR3 DNA has 42 bases and is translated from base 1. The data are from a study of memory CD4+ T cells and cytomegalovirus serostatus (dated by TCRdb to the late 2010s). The study in broad terms: The cohort comprised about 33 healthy Belgian adults, 9 CMV seropositive and some 25 CMV seronegative. To replicate a published TCR-based CMV serostatus classifier, the researchers sequenced the CD4+ memory TCRbeta repertoires of a Belgian cohort whose cytomegalovirus serostatus was known. General findings and caveats noted by the study authors: The results were interpreted as suggesting that the CMV-associated TCR signature is mostly present in the CD4+ memory repertoire. Of over 150 previously reported CMV-associated TCRbeta sequences, about 72 appeared in the CD4+ memory repertoires, each in one to five individuals. For CMV serostatus prediction, a median bootstrapped AUC of about 0.96 was reached with the original framework, and a median bootstrapped AUC of approximately 0.92 was reached with a US-trained random forest. On the Belgian cohort, the classifier built on the original framework reached a median bootstrapped AUC of around 0.96, with a 95% CI of 0.76-1.00. Only CD4+CD45RO+ memory cells were sequenced, in contrast to the original study, which included naive and memory CD4+ and CD8+ populations.

The Quick-DNA Microprep Kit was used to extract genomic DNA from the sorted cells. TCRbeta DNA was amplified with the immunoSEQ hsTCRbeta kit following the manufacturer's protocol. TCRbeta libraries were sequenced on an Illumina MiSeq instrument. For the original study's pipeline: Removing out-of-frame sequences left 2,204,828 distinct TCRbeta sequences, an average of about 70,000 per individual. Each individual was scored according to the count of 164 previously reported CMV-associated TCRbeta sequences and the total productive distinct TCRbeta count. A beta-binomial model was reimplemented in Python, and scikit-learn random forests with default parameters were trained on US cohort data. Classifier performance on the Belgian cohort was summarized as median AUC with percentile confidence intervals over 10,000 bootstrap iterations. Not all clones reach the TCRdb copy of this immuneACCESS table, which keeps in-frame sequences only. Checked studies attribute under half of the gap to unresolved V genes and leave the rest unexplained. V and J calls and clone size are those listed in that table; D and trimming were worked out from the DNA. A total of about 42,000 clones appear in this sample, 65% to 85% of them only once. The leading ten clones occupy roughly 0.5% of the sample.

Single viable CD3+CD4+CD8-CD45RO+ cells were sorted as memory CD4+ T cells on a FACSAria II. CMV serostatus was determined using a Roche Elecsys assay that detects serum IgG against CMV pp150, pp28, p38 and p52. Following thawing, total CD4+ T cells were enriched through positive selection using CD4 magnetic microbeads. The samples came from a different study that was designed specifically to examine the CD4+ T cell memory repertoire. Peripheral blood mononuclear cells were isolated and cryopreserved following standard operating procedures; serum was stored at -80 °C. The staining relied on CD3-PerCP (BW264/56), CD4-APC (RPA-T4), CD45RO-PE (UCHT1) and CD8-Pacific Orange (3B5) antibodies, and Sytox blue was used to exclude non-viable cells.

The material sequenced was memory CD4+ T cells from blood. The sequence joins TRBV4-1 to TRBJ2-2; TRBD1 fits 8 bases in the junction. The TCR sequence derives from an adult in good health and CMV-seronegative. Here the CDR3 is given as CASSQAGGRGELFF. The sequence in DNA is TGCGCCAGCAGCCAAGCAGGGGGCCGAGGGGAGCTGTTTTTT.